This TCR beta chain was profiled in a study of blood T cells in healthy people across ages. Only a few counts were recorded for this clonotype. The use of a sample-barcoded 5' primer and a J-beta primer mix characterized a second PCR of about 7 to 12 cycles. Each cDNA was tagged by a template-switch adaptor containing 12 random nucleotides. A minimum of 3 million CDR3-containing paired-end reads was obtained for each sample. TCRdb fed the 5' RACE reads into MiXCR, producing one record per CDR3 protein. The data contain about 680,000 distinct CDR3 sequences, 49% of them seen just once; the ten biggest clones take up around a third. CDR3 length equals 15 residues. Germline assignment: CDR1 MNHEY and CDR2 SMNVEV (reference sequence). V lost 5 bases and J lost 6, with 17 bases in between.

The chain couples TRBV27 to TRBJ2-4; TRBD2 might be the D (5 bases). Sample: blood. This sequence originates from a woman aged 60 to 75 in good health. The CDR3 region is CASSTPGKRGNIQYF. The CDR3 DNA reads as TGTGCCAGCAGTACCCCGGGGAAGAGAGGAAACATTCAGTACTTC.